This TCR beta chain was recovered during a study of beta chain features in type 1 diabetes. This CDR3 comprises 19 residues. The germline gives CDR1 MDHEN, CDR2 SYDVKM. V was clipped by 2 bases and J by 2 bases, with 22 bases between them. A few counts support this clone. Its cognate antigen is unknown. Study conclusions and caveats: For cells with high TCR expression, cDNA sequencing could yield over-representation.

Expressed TCRB transcripts were sequenced, since all the RNA that had been isolated was reverse transcribed. Produced via immunoSEQ multiplex PCR; TCRdb's table is partial and in-frame only. The data hold some 220,000 clones, with roughly 10% observed a single time. CD45RO/CCR7/CD25/CD127/CD95/CD27 staining was used to isolate CD4+ naive, central memory, regulatory and stem cell-like memory cells by sorting. Every sorted population was more than 98% pure. Sample: central memory CD4+ T cells from blood. This clonotype was sampled from a man between 18 and 35 years old in good health. This chain connects TRBV28 to TRBJ1-5; no firm D call. The CDR3 spells CASSLGRRALNRGNQPQHF. CDR3 in DNA: TGTGCCAGCAGTTTAGGCCGACGGGCGTTAAATCGGGGCAATCAGCCCCAGCATTTT.